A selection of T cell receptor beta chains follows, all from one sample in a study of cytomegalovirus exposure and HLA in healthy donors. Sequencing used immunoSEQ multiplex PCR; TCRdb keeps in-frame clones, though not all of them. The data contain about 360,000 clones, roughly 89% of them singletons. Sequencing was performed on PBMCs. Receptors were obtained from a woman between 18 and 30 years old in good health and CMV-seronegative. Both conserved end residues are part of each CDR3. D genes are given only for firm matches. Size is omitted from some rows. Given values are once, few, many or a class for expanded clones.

cdr3_aa: CASRPEGLYEQYF
cdr3_nt: TGTGCCAGCAGGCCGGAGGGGCTTTACGAGCAGTACTTC
j_call: TRBJ2-7
v_call: TRBV7-2
d_call: -
clone_size: -

cdr3_aa: CASTSPGLGGGVNNEQFF
cdr3_nt: TGTGCCAGCACCTCTCCGGGCCTAGGGGGTGGGGTGAACAATGAGCAGTTCTTC
j_call: TRBJ2-1
v_call: TRBV27
d_call: -
clone_size: -

cdr3_aa: CASSPRGTGAFDEQFF
cdr3_nt: TGTGCCAGCAGCCCTAGAGGGACAGGGGCTTTCGATGAGCAGTTCTTC
j_call: TRBJ2-1
v_call: TRBV5-8
d_call: TRBD1
clone_size: -

cdr3_aa: CASSQEPTGTTYNEQFF
cdr3_nt: TGCGCCAGCAGCCAAGAACCAACCGGGACAACCTACAATGAGCAGTTCTTC
j_call: TRBJ2-1
v_call: TRBV4-1
d_call: -
clone_size: -

cdr3_aa: CASSLAAGPSTDTQYF
cdr3_nt: TGCGCCAGCAGCTTGGCCGCGGGCCCTAGCACAGATACGCAGTATTTT
j_call: TRBJ2-3
v_call: TRBV5-1
d_call: -
clone_size: once

cdr3_aa: CASRDTGVYEQYF
cdr3_nt: TGTGCCAGCAGGGATACAGGGGTGTACGAGCAGTACTTC
j_call: TRBJ2-7
v_call: TRBV6-5
d_call: TRBD1
clone_size: few

cdr3_aa: CASSPTPGWQTNYGYTF
cdr3_nt: TGTGCCAGCAGTCCAACCCCTGGCTGGCAAACTAACTATGGCTACACCTTC
j_call: TRBJ1-2
v_call: TRBV28
d_call: -
clone_size: -

cdr3_aa: CASSFIGGVPEAFF
cdr3_nt: TGTGCCAGCAGTTTCATCGGGGGGGTCCCTGAAGCTTTCTTT
j_call: TRBJ1-1
v_call: TRBV28
d_call: -
clone_size: -

cdr3_aa: CATAGGTQYF
cdr3_nt: TGTGCCACCGCGGGAGGGACCCAGTACTTC
j_call: TRBJ2-5
v_call: TRBV7-2
d_call: TRBD2
clone_size: -

cdr3_aa: CASRQLAGGGEQYF
cdr3_nt: TGCGCCAGCAGGCAACTAGCGGGAGGCGGCGAGCAGTACTTC
j_call: TRBJ2-7
v_call: TRBV5-1
d_call: TRBD2
clone_size: few

cdr3_aa: CASSLSLTGRQPQHF
cdr3_nt: TGTGCCAGCAGTTTATCGTTGACAGGGCGGCAGCCCCAGCATTTT
j_call: TRBJ1-5
v_call: TRBV28
d_call: TRBD1
clone_size: -